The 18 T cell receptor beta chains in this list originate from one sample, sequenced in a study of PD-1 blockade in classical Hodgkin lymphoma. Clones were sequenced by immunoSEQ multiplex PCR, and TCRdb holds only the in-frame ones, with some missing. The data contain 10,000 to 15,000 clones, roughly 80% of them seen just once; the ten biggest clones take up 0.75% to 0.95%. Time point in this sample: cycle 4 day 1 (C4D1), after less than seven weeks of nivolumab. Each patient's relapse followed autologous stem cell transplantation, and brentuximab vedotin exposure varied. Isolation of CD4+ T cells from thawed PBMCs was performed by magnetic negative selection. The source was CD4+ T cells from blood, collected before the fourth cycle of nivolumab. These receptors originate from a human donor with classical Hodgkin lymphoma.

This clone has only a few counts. CDR3 DNA: TGTGCTAGTGGTTCCGGAGTTGGCTACACCTTC. Translation gives CASGSGVGYTF. The chain uses TRBV12-5 and TRBJ1-2; D call uncertain. V lost 4 bases, J lost 7 bases, and 7 bases lay in between. Germline V gene sequence: CDR1 LGHNT, CDR2 FRNRAP. This CDR3 is 11 amino acids long.

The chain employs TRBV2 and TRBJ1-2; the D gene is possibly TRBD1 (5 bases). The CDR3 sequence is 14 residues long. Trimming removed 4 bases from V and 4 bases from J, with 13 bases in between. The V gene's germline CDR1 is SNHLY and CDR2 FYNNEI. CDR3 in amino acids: CASSGDRPFYGYTF. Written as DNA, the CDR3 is TGTGCCAGCAGTGGGGACCGGCCCTTCTATGGCTACACCTTC. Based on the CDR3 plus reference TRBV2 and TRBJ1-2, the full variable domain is EPEVTQTPSHQVTQMGQEVILRCVPISNHLYFYWYRQILGQKVEFLVSFYNNEISEKSEIFDDQFSVERPDGSNFTLKIRSTKLEDSAMYFCASSGDRPFYGYTFGSGTRLTVV.

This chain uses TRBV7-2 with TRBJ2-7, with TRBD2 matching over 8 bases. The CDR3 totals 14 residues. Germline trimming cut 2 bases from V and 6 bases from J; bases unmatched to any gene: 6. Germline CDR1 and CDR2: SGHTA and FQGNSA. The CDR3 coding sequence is TGTGCCAGCAGCTTATTAGGTCTAGCGGGCGAGCAGTACTTC. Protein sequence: CASSLLGLAGEQYF.

Written as DNA, the CDR3 is TGCGCCAGCAGCCAAGCGAGAGGGACTAGCGGACTATACGAGCAGTACTTC. This sequence encodes CASSQARGTSGLYEQYF. The rearrangement joins TRBV4-1 to TRBJ2-7; 11 bases are a match to TRBD2. The CDR3 is 17 residues long. The V segment lost 1 base and the J segment 4 bases; nucleotides outside the gene matches: 9. Germline V gives CDR1 MGHRA, CDR2 YSYEKL.

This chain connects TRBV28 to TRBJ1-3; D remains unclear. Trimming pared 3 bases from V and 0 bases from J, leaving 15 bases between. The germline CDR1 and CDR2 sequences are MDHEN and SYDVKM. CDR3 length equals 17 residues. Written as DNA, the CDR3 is TGTGCCAGCAGTTTTGGAGTCCGGGATCTCTCTGGAAACACCATATATTTT. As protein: CASSFGVRDLSGNTIYF.

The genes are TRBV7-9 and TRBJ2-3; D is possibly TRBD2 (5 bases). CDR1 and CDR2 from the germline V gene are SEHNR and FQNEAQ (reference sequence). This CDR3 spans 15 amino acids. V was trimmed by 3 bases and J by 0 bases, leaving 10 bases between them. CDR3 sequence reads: CASSFPGSSTDTQYF. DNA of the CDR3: TGTGCCAGCAGCTTCCCGGGATCCAGCACAGATACGCAGTATTTT.

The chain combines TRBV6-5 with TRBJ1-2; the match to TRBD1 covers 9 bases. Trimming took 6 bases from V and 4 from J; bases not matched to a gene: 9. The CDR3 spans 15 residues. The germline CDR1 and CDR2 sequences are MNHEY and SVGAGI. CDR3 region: CASRKPGQGAYGYTF. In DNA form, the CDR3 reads TGTGCCAGCAGAAAACCGGGACAGGGAGCCTATGGCTACACCTTC.

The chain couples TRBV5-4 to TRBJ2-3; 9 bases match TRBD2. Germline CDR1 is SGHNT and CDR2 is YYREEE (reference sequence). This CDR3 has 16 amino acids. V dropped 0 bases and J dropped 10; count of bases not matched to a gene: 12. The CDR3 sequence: CASSLEGGRAEMAQYF. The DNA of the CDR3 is TGTGCCAGCAGCTTGGAGGGCGGGAGGGCCGAGATGGCGCAGTATTTT.

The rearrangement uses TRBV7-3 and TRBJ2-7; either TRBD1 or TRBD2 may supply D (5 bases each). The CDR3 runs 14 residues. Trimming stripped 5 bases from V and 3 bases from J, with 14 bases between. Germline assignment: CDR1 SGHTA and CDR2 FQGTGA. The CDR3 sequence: CASSRSGRNYEQYF. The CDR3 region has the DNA TGTGCCAGCAGCCGGTCGGGACGCAACTACGAGCAGTACTTC.

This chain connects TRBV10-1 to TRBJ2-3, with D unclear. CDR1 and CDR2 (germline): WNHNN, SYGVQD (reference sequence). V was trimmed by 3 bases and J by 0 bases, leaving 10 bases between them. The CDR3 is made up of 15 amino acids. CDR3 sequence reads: CASSDRRGSTDTQYF. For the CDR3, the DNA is TGCGCCAGCAGTGACAGGCGAGGTAGCACAGATACGCAGTATTTT.

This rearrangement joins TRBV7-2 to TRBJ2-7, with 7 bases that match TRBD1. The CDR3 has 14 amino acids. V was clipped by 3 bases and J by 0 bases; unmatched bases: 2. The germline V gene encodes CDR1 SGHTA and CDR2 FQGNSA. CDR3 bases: TGTGCCAGCAGCTTGACAGGGCACTCCTACGAGCAGTACTTC. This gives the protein CASSLTGHSYEQYF.

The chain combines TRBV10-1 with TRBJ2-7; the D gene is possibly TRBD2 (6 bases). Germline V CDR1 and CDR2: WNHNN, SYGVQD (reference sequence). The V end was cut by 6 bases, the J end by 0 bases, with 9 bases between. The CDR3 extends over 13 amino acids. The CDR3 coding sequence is TGCGCCAGCAGGGGACTTATCTCCTACGAGCAGTACTTC. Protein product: CASRGLISYEQYF.

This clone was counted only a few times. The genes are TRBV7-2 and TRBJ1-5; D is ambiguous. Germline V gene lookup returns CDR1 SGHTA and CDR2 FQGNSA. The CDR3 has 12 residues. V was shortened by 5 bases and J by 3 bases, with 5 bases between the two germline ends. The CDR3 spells CASSRDNQPQHF. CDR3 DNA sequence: TGTGCCAGCAGCAGGGACAATCAGCCCCAGCATTTT.

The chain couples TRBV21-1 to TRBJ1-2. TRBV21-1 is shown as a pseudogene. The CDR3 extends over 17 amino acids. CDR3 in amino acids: CASSRTPTTGDNYGYTF. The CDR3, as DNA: TGTGCCAGCAGCAGAACTCCCACCACGGGAGACAACTATGGCTACACCTTC.

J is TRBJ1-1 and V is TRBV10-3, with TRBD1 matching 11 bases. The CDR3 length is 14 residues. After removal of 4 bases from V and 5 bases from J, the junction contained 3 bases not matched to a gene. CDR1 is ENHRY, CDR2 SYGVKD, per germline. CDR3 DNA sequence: TGTGCCATCAGTGCCGGACAGGGGGCTACTGAAGCTTTCTTT. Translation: CAISAGQGATEAFF.

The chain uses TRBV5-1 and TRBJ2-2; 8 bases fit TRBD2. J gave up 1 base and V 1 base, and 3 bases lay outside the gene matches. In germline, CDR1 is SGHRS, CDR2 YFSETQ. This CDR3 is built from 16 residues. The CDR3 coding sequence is TGCGCCAGCAGCTTGATAACTAGCGGGAACACCGGGGAGCTGTTTTTT. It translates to CASSLITSGNTGELFF.

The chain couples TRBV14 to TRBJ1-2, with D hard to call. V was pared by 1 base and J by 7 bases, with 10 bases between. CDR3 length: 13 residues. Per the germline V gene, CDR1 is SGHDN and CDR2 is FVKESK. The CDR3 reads CASSQGRWRGYTF. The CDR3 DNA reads TGTGCCAGCAGCCAAGGCAGGTGGCGTGGCTACACCTTC.

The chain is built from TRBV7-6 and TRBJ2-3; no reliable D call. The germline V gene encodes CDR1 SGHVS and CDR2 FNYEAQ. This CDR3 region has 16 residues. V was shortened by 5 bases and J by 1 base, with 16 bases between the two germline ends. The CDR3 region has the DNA TGTGCCAGCAGCCCACGATCGCCACCTCGCACAGATACGCAGTATTTT. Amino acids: CASSPRSPPRTDTQYF.